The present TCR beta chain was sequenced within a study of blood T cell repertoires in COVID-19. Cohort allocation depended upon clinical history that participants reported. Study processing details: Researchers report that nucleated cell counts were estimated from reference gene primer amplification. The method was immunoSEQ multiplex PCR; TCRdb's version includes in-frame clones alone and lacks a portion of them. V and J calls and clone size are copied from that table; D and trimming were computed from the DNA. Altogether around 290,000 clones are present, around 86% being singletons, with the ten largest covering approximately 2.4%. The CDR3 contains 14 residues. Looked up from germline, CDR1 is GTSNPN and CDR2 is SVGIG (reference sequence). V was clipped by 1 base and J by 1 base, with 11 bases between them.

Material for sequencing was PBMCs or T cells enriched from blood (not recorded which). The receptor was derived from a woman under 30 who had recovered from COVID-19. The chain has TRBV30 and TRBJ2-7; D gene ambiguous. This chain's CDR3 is CAWSGGTNSYEQYF. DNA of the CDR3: TGTGCCTGGAGTGGCGGTACAAATTCCTACGAGCAGTACTTC.